The sequence of this T cell receptor beta chain was determined in a study of cytomegalovirus exposure and HLA in healthy donors. Overall study findings and caveats: In an earlier analysis, about 87% or about 30%: the productive usage of most TCR beta V segments.

With respect to this clone: Its target is not known.

With 60 Vbeta and 13 Jbeta primers, the PCR was carried out. Measured with immunoSEQ multiplex PCR; TCRdb has only the in-frame clones, and not every one. The sample yields 110,000 or so clones, 77% seen once. The sample consisted of PBMCs. This receptor was identified in a man aged 18 to 29 in good health and CMV-seropositive.

The CDR3 DNA sequence: TGTGCCAGCAGAGCTAGCGGGAGGGTCGCCTACAATGAGCAGTTCTTC. It yields the protein CASRASGRVAYNEQFF. The chain recombines TRBV27 with TRBJ2-1; 12 bases align to TRBD2. After removal of 6 bases from V and 2 bases from J, the junction contained 5 bases not matched to a gene. CDR1 and CDR2 (germline): MNHEY, SMNVEV (reference sequence). The CDR3 covers 16 residues.